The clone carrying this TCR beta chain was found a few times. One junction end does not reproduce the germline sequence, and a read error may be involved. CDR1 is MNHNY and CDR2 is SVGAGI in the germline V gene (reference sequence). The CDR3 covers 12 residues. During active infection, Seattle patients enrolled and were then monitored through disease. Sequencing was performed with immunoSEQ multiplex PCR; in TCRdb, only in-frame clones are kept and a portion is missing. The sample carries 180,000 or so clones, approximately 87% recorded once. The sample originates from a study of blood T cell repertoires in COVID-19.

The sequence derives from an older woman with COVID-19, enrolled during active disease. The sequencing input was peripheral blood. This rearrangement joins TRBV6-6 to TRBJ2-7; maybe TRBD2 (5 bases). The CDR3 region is CASSYSSGKLIF. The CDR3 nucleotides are TGTGCCAGCAGTTACTCGTCCGGGAAACTCATCTTC.